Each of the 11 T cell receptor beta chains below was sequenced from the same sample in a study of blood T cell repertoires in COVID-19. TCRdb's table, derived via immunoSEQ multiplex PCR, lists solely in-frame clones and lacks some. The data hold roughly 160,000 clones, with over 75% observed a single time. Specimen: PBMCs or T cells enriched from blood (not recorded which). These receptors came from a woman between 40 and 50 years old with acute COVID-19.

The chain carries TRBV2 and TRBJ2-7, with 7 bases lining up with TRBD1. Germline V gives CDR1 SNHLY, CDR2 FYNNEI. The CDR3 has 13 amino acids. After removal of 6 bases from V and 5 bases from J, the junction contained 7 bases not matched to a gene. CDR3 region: CASRQTGSNEQYF. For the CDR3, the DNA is TGTGCCAGCAGGCAGACAGGGTCCAACGAGCAGTACTTC.

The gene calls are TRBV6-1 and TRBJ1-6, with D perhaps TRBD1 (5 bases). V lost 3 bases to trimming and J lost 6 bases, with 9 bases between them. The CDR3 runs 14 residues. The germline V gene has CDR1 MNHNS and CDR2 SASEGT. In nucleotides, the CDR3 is TGTGCCAGCAGTGATGGGGCCGGTAATTCACCCCTCCACTTT. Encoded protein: CASSDGAGNSPLHF.

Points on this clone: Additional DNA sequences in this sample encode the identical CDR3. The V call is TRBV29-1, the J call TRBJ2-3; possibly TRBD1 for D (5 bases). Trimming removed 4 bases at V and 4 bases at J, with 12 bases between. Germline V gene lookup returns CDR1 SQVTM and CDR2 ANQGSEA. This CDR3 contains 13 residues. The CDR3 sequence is CSVGGRVADTQYF. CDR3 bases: TGCAGCGTTGGCGGCAGGGTAGCAGATACGCAGTATTTT.

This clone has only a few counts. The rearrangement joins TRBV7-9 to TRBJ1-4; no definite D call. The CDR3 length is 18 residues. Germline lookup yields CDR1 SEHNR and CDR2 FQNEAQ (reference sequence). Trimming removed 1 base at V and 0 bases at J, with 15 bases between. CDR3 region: CASSLGLSSTATNEKLFF. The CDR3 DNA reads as TGTGCCAGCAGCTTAGGACTCAGCAGTACTGCAACTAATGAAAAACTGTTTTTT.

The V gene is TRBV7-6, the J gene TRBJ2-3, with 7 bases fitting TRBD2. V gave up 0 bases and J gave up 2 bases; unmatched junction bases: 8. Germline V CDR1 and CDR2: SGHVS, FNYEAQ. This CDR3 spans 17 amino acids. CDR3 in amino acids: CASSLAASGGITDTQYF. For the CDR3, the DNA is TGTGCCAGCAGCTTAGCTGCTAGCGGTGGGATCACAGATACGCAGTATTTT.

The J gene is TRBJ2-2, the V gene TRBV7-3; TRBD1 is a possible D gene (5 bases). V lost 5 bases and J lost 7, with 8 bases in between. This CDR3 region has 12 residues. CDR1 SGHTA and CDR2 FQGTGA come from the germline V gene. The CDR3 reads CASSQGGGELFF. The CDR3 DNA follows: TGTGCCAGCAGCCAGGGCGGCGGGGAGCTGTTTTTT. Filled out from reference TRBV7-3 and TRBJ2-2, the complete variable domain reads GAGVSQTPSNKVTEKGKYVELRCDPISGHTALYWYRQSLGQGPEFLIYFQGTGAADDSGLPNDRFFAVRPEGSVSTLKIQRTERGDSAVYLCASSQGGGELFFGEGSRLTVL.

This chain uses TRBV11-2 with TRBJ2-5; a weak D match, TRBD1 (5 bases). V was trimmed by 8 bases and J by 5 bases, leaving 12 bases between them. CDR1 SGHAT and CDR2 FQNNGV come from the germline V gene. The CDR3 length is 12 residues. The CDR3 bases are TGTGCCAGCGGGCTGGGGCTGGAGACCCAGTACTTC. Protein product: CASGLGLETQYF.

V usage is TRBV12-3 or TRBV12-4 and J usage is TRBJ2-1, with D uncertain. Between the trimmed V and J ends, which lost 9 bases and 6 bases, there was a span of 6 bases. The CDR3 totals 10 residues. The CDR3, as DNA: TGTGCCAGTGGGCCCAATGAGCAGTTCTTC. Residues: CASGPNEQFF.

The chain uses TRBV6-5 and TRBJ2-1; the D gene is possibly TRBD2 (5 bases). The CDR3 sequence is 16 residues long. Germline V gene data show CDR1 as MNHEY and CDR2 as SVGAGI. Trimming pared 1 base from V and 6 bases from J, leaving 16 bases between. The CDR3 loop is CASSYFPSGRSNEQFF. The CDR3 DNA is TGTGCCAGCAGTTACTTTCCCTCGGGAAGATCCAATGAGCAGTTCTTC.

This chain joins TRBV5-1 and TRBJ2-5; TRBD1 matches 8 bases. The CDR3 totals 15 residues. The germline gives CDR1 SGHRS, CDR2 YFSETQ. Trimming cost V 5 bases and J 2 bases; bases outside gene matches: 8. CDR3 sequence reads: CASRGTGQGQETQYF. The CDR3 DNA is TGCGCCAGCAGGGGTACAGGACAGGGACAAGAGACCCAGTACTTC.

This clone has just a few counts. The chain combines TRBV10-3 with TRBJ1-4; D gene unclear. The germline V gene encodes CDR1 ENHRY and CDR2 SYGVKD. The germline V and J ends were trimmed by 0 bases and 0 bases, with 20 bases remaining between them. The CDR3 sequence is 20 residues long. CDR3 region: CAISESLTVHPPPTNEKLFF. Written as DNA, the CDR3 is TGTGCCATCAGTGAGTCTCTAACAGTCCACCCTCCCCCAACTAATGAAAAACTGTTTTTT.